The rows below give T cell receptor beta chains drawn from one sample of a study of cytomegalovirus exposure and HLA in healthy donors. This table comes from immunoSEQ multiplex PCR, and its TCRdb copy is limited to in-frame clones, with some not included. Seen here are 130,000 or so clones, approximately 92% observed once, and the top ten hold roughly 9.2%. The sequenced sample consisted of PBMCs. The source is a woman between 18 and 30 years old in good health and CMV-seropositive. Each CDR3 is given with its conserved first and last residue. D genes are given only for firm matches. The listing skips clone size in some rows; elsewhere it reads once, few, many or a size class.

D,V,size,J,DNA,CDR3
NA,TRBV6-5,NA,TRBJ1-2,TGTGCCAGCAGTTACTCGATTGGGGGGATGAACTATGGCTACACCTTC,CASSYSIGGMNYGYTF
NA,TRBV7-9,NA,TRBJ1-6,TGTGCCAGCAGCCCGAGCTCCTATAATTCACCCCTCCACTTT,CASSPSSYNSPLHF
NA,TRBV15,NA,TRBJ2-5,TGTGCCACCAGCAGAGGAGGGAAGGGAGCCGCTTCTCTGGGAGAGACCCAGTACTTC,CATSRGGKGAASLGETQYF
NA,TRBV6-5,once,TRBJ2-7,TGTGCCAGCAGTTACTCGAGAGGAGCCTACGAGCAGTACTTC,CASSYSRGAYEQYF
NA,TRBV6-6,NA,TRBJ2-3,TGTGCCAGCAGTTACATCCCTGTCGGGGGAGCGCAGTATTTT,CASSYIPVGGAQYF
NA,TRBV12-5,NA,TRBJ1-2,TGTGCTAGTGGTTTGGTACCGGGGTCTGGCTACACCTTC,CASGLVPGSGYTF
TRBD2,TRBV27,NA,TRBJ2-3,TGTGCCAGCAGCCCCCGGGGGCGGGGGGATAGCACAGATACGCAGTATTTT,CASSPRGRGDSTDTQYF
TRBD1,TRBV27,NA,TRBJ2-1,TGTGCCAGCAGCCATCCCCCGGGACAGGGGGTCAATGAGCAGTTCTTC,CASSHPPGQGVNEQFF
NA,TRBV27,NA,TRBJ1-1,TGTGCCAGCAGTGGATGGGGGGGGGCGGCCACTGAAGCTTTCTTT,CASSGWGGAATEAFF
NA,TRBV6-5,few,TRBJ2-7,TGTGCCAGCAGTTACTCGAACGGGATAGGACAGTACTTC,CASSYSNGIGQYF
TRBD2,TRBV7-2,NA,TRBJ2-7,TGTGCCAGCAGCTTAGTTTCTAGCGGGGGGAACTACGAGCAGTACTTC,CASSLVSSGGNYEQYF
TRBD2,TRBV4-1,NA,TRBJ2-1,TGCGCCAGCAGAGACCCCTGGCGGGGGGGCGGTGAGCAGTTCTTC,CASRDPWRGGGEQFF
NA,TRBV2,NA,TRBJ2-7,TGTGCCAGCACTGTTTCAGGGCCCCCTCCTGGACAGTACTTC,CASTVSGPPPGQYF
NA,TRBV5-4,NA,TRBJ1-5,TGTGCCAGCAGCTTTTGGGGGGGCGCGGGCAATCAGCCCCAGCATTTT,CASSFWGGAGNQPQHF
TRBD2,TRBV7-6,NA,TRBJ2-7,TGTGCCAGCAGCTTAGGGGGCGGGGGGGCCTACGAGCAGTACTTC,CASSLGGGGAYEQYF
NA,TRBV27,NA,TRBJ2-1,TGTGCCAGCAGTTACGGGGTTTCGAATGAGCAGTTCTTC,CASSYGVSNEQFF
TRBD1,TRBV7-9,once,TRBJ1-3,TGTGCCAGCAGCTTACAGGGGGCTCTCCACTCTGGAAACACCATATATTTT,CASSLQGALHSGNTIYF
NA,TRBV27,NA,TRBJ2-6,TGTGCCAGCTCAAAGTACCTAAGCCTCTCTGGGGCCAACGTCCTGACTTTC,CASSKYLSLSGANVLTF
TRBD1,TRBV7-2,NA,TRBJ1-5,TGTGCCAGCAGCCAAGGACAGGTCCCAGCGGTGGGCAATCAGCCCCAGCATTTT,CASSQGQVPAVGNQPQHF
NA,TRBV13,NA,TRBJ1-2,TGTGCCAGCAGCTTCTCCTCGGGCTATGGCTACACCTTC,CASSFSSGYGYTF
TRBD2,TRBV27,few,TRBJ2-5,TGTGCCAGCAGTTTATCGAGGGACTACAAGACCCAGTACTTC,CASSLSRDYKTQYF
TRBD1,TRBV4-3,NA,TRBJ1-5,TGCGCCAGCAGCCGGGACAGGGGAAGCAATCAGCCCCAGCATTTT,CASSRDRGSNQPQHF
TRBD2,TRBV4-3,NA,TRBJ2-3,TGCGCCAGCAGCCACGAACCTACTAGCGGGGGGGGTAGCACAGATACGCAGTATTTT,CASSHEPTSGGGSTDTQYF
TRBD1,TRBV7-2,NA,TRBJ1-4,TGTGCCAGCAGCAAAGACAGGGGTCGTAATGAAAAACTGTTTTTT,CASSKDRGRNEKLFF
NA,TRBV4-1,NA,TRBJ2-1,TGCGCCAGCAGCCAAGGGGGGGTCAGACTAGTGGGTGGCTGGCCTCACAATGAGCAGTTCTTC,CASSQGGVRLVGGWPHNEQFF
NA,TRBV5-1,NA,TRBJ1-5,TGCGCCAGCAGCCCGGGGGGGGCGAGTCAGCCCCAGCATTTT,CASSPGGASQPQHF